This T cell receptor beta chain appears in the sequencing data of a study of T cell responses to AZD1222 COVID-19 vaccine. Study conclusions and caveats: Repertoire sampling occurred only after the peak T cell response. The number of AZD1222 recipients seropositive at baseline was only five to seven.

This clone was seen once. Its cognate antigen is unknown. The V gene's germline CDR1 is LNHDA and CDR2 SQIVND (reference sequence). V gave up 5 bases and J gave up 5 bases, with 15 bases separating them. The CDR3 length is 14 residues. Some clones are missing from TCRdb's copy, which holds only in-frame ones; the method was immunoSEQ multiplex PCR. The sample records 130,000 to 150,000 clones, around 92% being singletons. The rearrangement uses TRBV19 and TRBJ1-1; TRBD1 is a possible D gene (5 bases). The sequencing used peripheral blood, collected after recovery from COVID-19. This TCR came from an adult who had recovered from COVID-19. The CDR3 DNA sequence: TGTGCCAGTAGTGGGTCGACAGAGGGGACTGAAGCTTTCTTT. It specifies CASSGSTEGTEAFF.